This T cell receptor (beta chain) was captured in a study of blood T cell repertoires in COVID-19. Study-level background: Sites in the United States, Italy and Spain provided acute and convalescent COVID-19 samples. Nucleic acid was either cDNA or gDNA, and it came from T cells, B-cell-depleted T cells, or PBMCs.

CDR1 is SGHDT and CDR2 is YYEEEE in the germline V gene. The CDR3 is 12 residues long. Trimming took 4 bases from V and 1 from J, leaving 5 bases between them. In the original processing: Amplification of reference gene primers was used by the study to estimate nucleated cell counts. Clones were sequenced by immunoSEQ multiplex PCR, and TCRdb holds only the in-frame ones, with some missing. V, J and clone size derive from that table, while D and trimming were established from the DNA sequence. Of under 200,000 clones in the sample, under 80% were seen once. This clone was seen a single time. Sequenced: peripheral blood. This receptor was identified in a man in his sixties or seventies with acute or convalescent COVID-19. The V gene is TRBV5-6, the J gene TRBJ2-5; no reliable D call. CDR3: CASSVRQETQYF. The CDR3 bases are TGTGCCAGCAGCGTGCGCCAAGAGACCCAGTACTTC.